This TCR beta chain was documented in a study of blood T cell repertoires in COVID-19. About the study: Samples of COVID-19 (acute and convalescent) were obtained from the United States, Italy and Spain. Nucleic acid was either cDNA or gDNA, and it came from T cells, B-cell-depleted T cells, or PBMCs.

Per the germline V gene, CDR1 is LGHDT and CDR2 is YNNKEL (reference sequence). Trimming at V came to 4 bases and at J to 4 bases, leaving 6 bases not matched to a gene. The CDR3 extends over 15 amino acids. In the original workflow: Estimation of nucleated cell counts relied on the amplification of reference gene primers. Produced via immunoSEQ multiplex PCR; TCRdb's table is partial and in-frame only. Clone size and V and J calls were adopted from that table, with D and trimming inferred from the DNA. The table includes about 370,000 clones, 90% detected once. This sequence joins TRBV3-1 (or the pseudogene TRBV3-2) and TRBJ1-5; 8 positions match TRBD1. The clonotype was recovered from a man between 18 and 29 years old with active or convalescent COVID-19. The sample was peripheral blood. The CDR3 spells CASSLRTGTNQPQHF. The CDR3 DNA reads as TGTGCCAGCAGCCTAAGGACAGGGACGAATCAGCCCCAGCATTTT.